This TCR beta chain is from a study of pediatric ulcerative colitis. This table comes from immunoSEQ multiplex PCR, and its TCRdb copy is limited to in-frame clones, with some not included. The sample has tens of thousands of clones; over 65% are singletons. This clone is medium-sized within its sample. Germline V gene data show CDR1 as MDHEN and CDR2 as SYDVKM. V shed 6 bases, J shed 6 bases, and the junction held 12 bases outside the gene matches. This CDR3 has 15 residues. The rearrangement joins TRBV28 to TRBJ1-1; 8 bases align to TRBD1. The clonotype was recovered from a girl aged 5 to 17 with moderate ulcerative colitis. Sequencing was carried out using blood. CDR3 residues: CASSSRQGIVAEAFF. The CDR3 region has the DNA TGTGCCAGCAGCTCGAGACAGGGGATAGTAGCTGAAGCTTTCTTT.